What follows is one TCR beta chain and its context. Free of recent acute infections or vaccinations, the donors were healthy HIV-negative adults. The sample originates from a study of shared clonotypes between healthy human individuals. In germline, CDR1 is MNHNS, CDR2 SASEGT. The CDR3 has 13 amino acids. With 2 bases clipped from V and 7 bases from J, the junction kept 3 bases outside the gene matches. Some clones are missing from TCRdb's copy, which holds only in-frame ones; the method was immunoSEQ multiplex PCR. The sample shows hundreds of thousands of clones, more than 70% of them seen only once.

Sequencing input: memory CD4+ T cells sorted from blood. Subset denoted: CD45RA-negative fraction. The clonotype was recovered from a woman in her 30s in good health. The chain is built from TRBV6-1 and TRBJ1-2, with TRBD1 matching 8 bases. The CDR3 sequence is CASSELQGGGYTF. The CDR3 DNA reads as TGTGCCAGCAGTGAATTACAGGGGGGTGGCTACACCTTC.